These 21 T cell receptor beta chains were sequenced from one sample in a study of blood T cell repertoires in COVID-19 (dated by TCRdb to the early 2020s). Library prep was done by the immunoSEQ multiplex PCR assay. Imported from immuneACCESS, the table was reduced by TCRdb to in-frame sequences with V and J called. These copies leave out some clones; in studies compared against another copy, an unresolved V gene accounts for under half, and the cause of the remainder is not known. The sample includes hundreds of thousands of clones, with roughly 88% observed a single time. 1.2% of the sample belongs to the ten largest clones. Specimen: PBMCs or T cells enriched from blood (not recorded which). All receptors come from a woman aged 40 to 55 with acute COVID-19.

The genes are TRBV28 and TRBJ2-1, with 11 bases matching TRBD2. V lost 4 bases and J lost 9; bases outside the gene matches: 8. The CDR3 length is 15 residues. The germline V gene encodes CDR1 MDHEN and CDR2 SYDVKM. CDR3 loop: CASSSRLAGLGEQFF. As DNA, the CDR3 is TGTGCCAGCAGTTCCCGACTAGCGGGACTGGGTGAGCAGTTCTTC.

The CDR3 coding sequence is TGCGCCAGCAGCTTGAGCAGAACAGGGGCTGTGACTGAAGCTTTCTTT. Residues: CASSLSRTGAVTEAFF. The J gene is TRBJ1-1, the V gene TRBV5-1; 7 nucleotides line up with TRBD1. Germline V lookup: CDR1 SGHRS, CDR2 YFSETQ. J gave up 5 bases and V 1 base, and 11 bases lay outside the gene matches. The CDR3 covers 16 residues.

The rearrangement links TRBV19 to TRBJ2-7; tentatively, D is TRBD1 (6 bases). Per germline, CDR1 LNHDA and CDR2 SQIVND (reference sequence). The CDR3 consists of 13 residues. V dropped 4 bases and J dropped 4 bases, with 11 bases sitting between them. This CDR3 reads CASSKDREYEQYF. In DNA form, the CDR3 reads TGTGCCAGTAGTAAGGACAGAGAGTACGAGCAGTACTTC.

This clone was detected only once. V usage is TRBV29-1 and J usage is TRBJ1-1; perhaps TRBD1 as D (6 bases). Trimming took off 4 bases at V and 8 bases at J, with 17 bases between the two ends. This CDR3 is 13 amino acids long. CDR1 SQVTM and CDR2 ANQGSEA come from the germline V gene. The DNA of the CDR3 is TGCAGCGTTGCAGGTAGGACAGCCAAAGAAGCTTTCTTT. It translates to CSVAGRTAKEAFF.

V and J are TRBV9 and TRBJ1-1, with 7 nucleotides matching TRBD1. The V segment lost 0 bases and the J segment 3 bases; nucleotides outside the gene matches: 5. Germline V lookup: CDR1 SGDLS, CDR2 YYNGEE. This CDR3 has 15 amino acids. CDR3 sequence reads: CASSVVGTGDTEAFF. CDR3 in DNA: TGTGCCAGCAGCGTAGTAGGTACAGGGGACACTGAAGCTTTCTTT.

Only one count was recorded for this clone. This chain uses TRBV7-2 with TRBJ2-7, with D unclear. V lost 7 bases and J 4 bases, leaving 14 bases between the germline ends. Germline V lookup: CDR1 SGHTA, CDR2 FQGNSA. This CDR3 contains 13 residues. CDR3 DNA: TGTGCCAGCACGCCTGCCAATCGGTACGAGCAGTACGTC. Amino acid sequence: CASTPANRYEQYV.

The chain links TRBV12-3 or TRBV12-4 to TRBJ2-1; D gene ambiguous. The CDR3 is made up of 11 amino acids. The germline V and J ends were trimmed by 2 bases and 8 bases, with 4 bases remaining between them. The CDR3 DNA reads as TGTGCCAGCAGTTTACCATATGAGCAGTTCTTC. Its protein product is CASSLPYEQFF.

This CDR3 is CASSLAGSTDTQYF. The CDR3 DNA is TGTGCCAGCAGCTTAGCGGGGAGCACAGATACGCAGTATTTT. The chain couples TRBV11-3 to TRBJ2-3; weak D call: TRBD2 (5 bases). The germline V gene has CDR1 SGHNT and CDR2 YENEEA. This CDR3 has 14 amino acids. V was cut by 1 base and J by 0 bases, with 5 bases left in between.

The V and J genes are TRBV4-3 and TRBJ1-5; D may be TRBD1 (6 bases). Germline CDR1 and CDR2: LGHNA and YSLEER. Deletions cut 0 bases from V and 9 bases from J, with 18 bases between. The CDR3 extends over 16 amino acids. This CDR3 reads CASSQDNLGAVAPQHF. As DNA, the CDR3 is TGCGCCAGCAGCCAAGATAACTTGGGGGCCGTCGCGCCCCAGCATTTT.

V usage is TRBV28 and J usage is TRBJ2-7, with D perhaps matching TRBD1 (5 bases). Trimming took 4 bases from V and 6 from J, leaving 7 bases between them. The CDR3 has 11 amino acids. From germline, CDR1 is MDHEN and CDR2 SYDVKM. The CDR3 coding sequence is TGTGCCAGCAGTTCTAGGGGCGAGCAGTACGTC. Protein product: CASSSRGEQYV.

The V and J genes are TRBV5-8 and TRBJ2-2; TRBD1 matches at 8 bases. The CDR3 is 17 residues long. The J segment lost 4 bases and the V segment lost 4 bases, leaving 12 bases of the junction unmatched. Germline CDR1 is SGHTS and CDR2 is YDEGEE. CDR3: CASSQGQGRGVTGELFF. In DNA, the CDR3 is TGTGCCAGCAGCCAAGGACAGGGTCGTGGGGTCACCGGGGAGCTGTTTTTT.

This rearrangement joins TRBV2 to TRBJ1-1; 9 nucleotides match TRBD1. Germline CDR1 SNHLY, CDR2 FYNNEI. The CDR3 consists of 16 residues. With V trimmed by 5 bases and J by 0 bases, 7 bases remained unmatched. The CDR3 protein is CASSLQGAQMNTEAFF. For the CDR3, the DNA is TGTGCCAGCAGTTTACAGGGGGCGCAAATGAACACTGAAGCTTTCTTT.

The chain joins TRBV5-8 to TRBJ1-2, with TRBD1 identical over 10 bases. The trim removed 1 base at V and 6 bases at J, leaving 9 bases unmatched. This CDR3 region has 16 residues. The germline V gene encodes CDR1 SGHTS and CDR2 YDEGEE. The CDR3 reads CASSLYPGQGFNGYTF. In nucleotides, the CDR3 is TGTGCCAGCAGCTTGTACCCGGGACAGGGGTTCAATGGCTACACCTTC.

The rearrangement links TRBV10-2 to TRBJ2-7, with TRBD2 identical over 12 bases. This CDR3 is 16 amino acids long. The trim removed 2 bases at V and 4 bases at J, leaving 6 bases unmatched. Per germline, CDR1 WSHSY and CDR2 SAAADI. In nucleotides, the CDR3 is TGCGCCAGCAGTGAGCCGACGACTAGCGGGAGTTACGAGCAGTACGTC. Its translation: CASSEPTTSGSYEQYV.

The chain combines TRBV7-9 with TRBJ2-7; 7 nucleotides agree with TRBD1. J lost 7 bases, V lost 5 bases, and 11 bases had no gene match. CDR3 size: 14 residues. The germline gives CDR1 SEHNR, CDR2 FQNEAQ (reference sequence). DNA of the CDR3: TGTGCCAGCAGCCACGGGGACAGCCCTCGTGAGCAGTACTTC. Amino acid sequence: CASSHGDSPREQYF.

The genes are TRBV6-6 and TRBJ2-5; D gene unclear. Germline values: CDR1 MNHNY, CDR2 SVGAGI (reference sequence). V was pared by 8 bases and J by 5 bases, with 18 bases between. CDR3 length equals 14 residues. Written as DNA, the CDR3 is TGTGCCAGCGGTCAGCGCGTTTATTCCGAGACCCAGTACTTC. It codes for CASGQRVYSETQYF.

This clone came up once. V gene TRBV9 combines with J gene TRBJ1-1, with D tentatively TRBD1 (5 bases). V gave up 0 bases and J gave up 3 bases, with 9 bases separating them. The CDR3 sequence is 14 residues long. Germline loops: CDR1 SGDLS, CDR2 YYNGEE. CDR3 loop: CASSVEPRDTEAFF. CDR3 coding DNA: TGTGCCAGCAGCGTAGAGCCCAGGGACACTGAAGCTTTCTTT.

This clone came up once. The chain couples TRBV7-8 to TRBJ1-4, with unresolved D. V lost 1 base and J lost 5, with 11 bases in between. The CDR3 length is 15 residues. Germline CDR1 reads SGHVS; CDR2 reads FQNEAQ. In DNA, the CDR3 is TGTGCCAGCAGCTTAGTCCCCTCAGCGAATGAAAAACTGTTTTTT. Its translation is CASSLVPSANEKLFF.

The rearrangement links TRBV7-6 to TRBJ1-5, with 7 bases fitting TRBD1. Germline CDR1 reads SGHVS; CDR2 reads FNYEAQ. The CDR3 totals 15 residues. V lost 4 bases, J lost 7 bases, and 10 bases stayed unmatched. The CDR3 DNA sequence: TGTGCCAGCAGCTCCCTCGGACAGGCAGGGCAGCCCCAGCATTTT. Its translation is CASSSLGQAGQPQHF.

The rearrangement links TRBV19 to TRBJ1-2; D may be TRBD1 (5 bases). With 4 bases removed from V and 7 bases from J, the gap between germline ends came to 16 bases. The CDR3 is 14 amino acids. Per germline, CDR1 LNHDA and CDR2 SQIVND (reference sequence). In DNA form, the CDR3 reads TGTGCCAGTAGTACCTCCGGGGGAATTATTGGCTACACCTTC. This gives the protein CASSTSGGIIGYTF.

The table lists this clone with a count of one. The V call is TRBV27, the J call TRBJ2-1; TRBD2 might be the D (6 bases). CDR1 and CDR2 from the germline V gene are MNHEY and SMNVEV (reference sequence). The CDR3 runs 14 residues. The V end lost 0 bases, the J end lost 10 bases, and 13 bases lay between the germline ends. CDR3: CASSLSPAGWEQFF. The CDR3 bases are TGTGCCAGCAGTTTATCCCCCGCGGGATGGGAGCAGTTCTTC.